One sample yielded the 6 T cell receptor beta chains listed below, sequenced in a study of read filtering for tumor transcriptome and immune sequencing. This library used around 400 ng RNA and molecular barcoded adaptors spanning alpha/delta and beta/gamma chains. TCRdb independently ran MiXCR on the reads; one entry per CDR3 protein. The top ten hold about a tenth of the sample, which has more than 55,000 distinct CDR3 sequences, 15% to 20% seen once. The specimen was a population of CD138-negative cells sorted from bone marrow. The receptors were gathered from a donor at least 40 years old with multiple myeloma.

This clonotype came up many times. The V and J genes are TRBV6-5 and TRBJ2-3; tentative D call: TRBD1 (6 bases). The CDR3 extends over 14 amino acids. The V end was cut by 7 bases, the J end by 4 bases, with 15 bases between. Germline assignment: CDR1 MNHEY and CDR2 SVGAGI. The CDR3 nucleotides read TGTGCCAGCACCACAGGGAGAACCCCAGATACGCAGTATTTT. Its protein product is CASTTGRTPDTQYF.

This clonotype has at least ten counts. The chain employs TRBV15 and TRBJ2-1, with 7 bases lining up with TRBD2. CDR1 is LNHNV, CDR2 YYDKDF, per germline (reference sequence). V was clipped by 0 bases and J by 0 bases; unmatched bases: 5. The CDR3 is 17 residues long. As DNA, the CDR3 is TGTGCCACCAGCAGAGAGCCGGGAGGATACTCCTACAATGAGCAGTTCTTC. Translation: CATSREPGGYSYNEQFF.

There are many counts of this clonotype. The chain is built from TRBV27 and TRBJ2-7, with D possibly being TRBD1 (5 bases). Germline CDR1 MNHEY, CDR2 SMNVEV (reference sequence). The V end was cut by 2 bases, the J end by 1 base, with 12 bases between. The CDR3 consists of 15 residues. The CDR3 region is CASSLHSAGSYEQYF. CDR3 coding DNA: TGTGCCAGCAGTTTACATTCGGCAGGGTCCTACGAGCAGTACTTC.

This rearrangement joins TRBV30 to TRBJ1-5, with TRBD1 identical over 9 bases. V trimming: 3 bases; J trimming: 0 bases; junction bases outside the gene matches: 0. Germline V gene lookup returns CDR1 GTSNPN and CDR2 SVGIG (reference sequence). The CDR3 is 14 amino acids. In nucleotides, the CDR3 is TGTGCCTGGAGGGGACAGGGTAGCAATCAGCCCCAGCATTTT. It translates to CAWRGQGSNQPQHF.

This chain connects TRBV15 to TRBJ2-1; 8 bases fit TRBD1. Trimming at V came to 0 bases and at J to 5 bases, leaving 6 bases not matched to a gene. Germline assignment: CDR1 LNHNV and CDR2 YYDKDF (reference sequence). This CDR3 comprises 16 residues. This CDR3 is CATSRDLQGVNNEQFF. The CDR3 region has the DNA TGTGCCACCAGCAGAGATTTACAGGGGGTCAACAATGAGCAGTTCTTC.

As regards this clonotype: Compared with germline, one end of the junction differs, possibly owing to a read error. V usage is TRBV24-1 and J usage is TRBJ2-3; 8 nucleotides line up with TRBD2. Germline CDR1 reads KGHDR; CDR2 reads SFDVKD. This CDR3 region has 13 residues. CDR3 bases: TGTGCCAGCAGCGGGAGATCCACAGATACGCGGTATTTT. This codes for CASSGRSTDTRYF.